This T cell receptor (beta chain) was profiled in a study of vaccination and CD4 T cells after COVID-19. Scientists ran DNA taken from cultured CD4+ T cells through the Oncomine TCR Beta short-read assay for sequencing. One entry per CDR3 protein, called by TCRdb with MiXCR from the PCR reads. The sample consists of around 4,200 distinct CDR3 sequences, 34% of them appearing once. Overall study findings and caveats: SARS-CoV-2-reactive clonotype medians increased from roughly 19 to 38, not significantly.

For this clonotype: Its specificity is unknown. A much larger clone lies one base from this, so it may be a read error.

Treatment given: roughly nine-day PBMC culture with coronavirus spike peptide pools or control peptides (ViraFEST assay). According to the study, CD4+ T cells from the unexposed donor were gathered ahead of the COVID-19 pandemic (2011-2018). ViraFEST expanded antigen-specific T cells with peptide pools, then sequenced TCRs. Investigators exposed CD4+ T cells from unexposed donors to SARS-CoV-2 S/N and four cold-coronavirus spikes, as cells permitted. Trimming stripped 8 bases from V and 14 bases from J, with 18 bases between. The germline CDR1 and CDR2 sequences are MNHNS and SASEGT. The CDR3 has 11 amino acids.

This chain uses TRBV6-1 with TRBJ1-2, with D maybe TRBD1 (5 bases). The TCR originated in a human donor in good health. The sequenced sample was CD4+ T cells from blood, cultured in vitro. The CDR3 reads CASGGVGPETF. The CDR3 bases are TGTGCCAGCGGCGGTGTGGGGCCTGAGACCTTC.